This passage covers 27 T cell receptor beta chains from one sample sequenced in a study of spatial heterogeneity in lung cancer. Overall study findings and caveats: One measure, the expanded intratumoral alpha and beta TCR count, tracked tumor mutation counts.

Time point in this sample: sample taken at primary tumor resection. These receptors have no known antigen. TCRdb itself ran the 5' RACE reads through MiXCR, one entry per CDR3 protein. The sample consists of around 21,000 distinct CDR3 sequences, around 5% of them appearing once. Sequencing was performed on lung tumor tissue, taken at surgery. These TCRs come from a male donor with early-stage non-small cell lung cancer.

This clonotype was observed many times. CDR3 DNA sequence: TGCAGTGCTAGATACGACTTCTCCTACGAGCAGTACTTC. Translating it yields CSARYDFSYEQYF. The V gene is TRBV20-1, the J gene TRBJ2-7; D gene unclear. The V end lost 2 bases, the J end lost 0 bases, and 8 bases lay between the germline ends. The CDR3 is made up of 13 amino acids. Germline V lookup: CDR1 DFQATT, CDR2 SNEGSKA (reference sequence).

By sample share, this clonotype is medium-sized. The gene calls are TRBV7-2 and TRBJ1-6, with TRBD1 as a possible D gene (5 bases). This CDR3 has 14 amino acids. The germline gives CDR1 SGHTA, CDR2 FQGNSA. V was pared by 5 bases and J by 5 bases, with 10 bases between. The CDR3 region is CASSPQGDNSPLHF. The CDR3 DNA is TGTGCCAGCAGCCCCCAGGGCGATAATTCACCCCTCCACTTT. The full variable domain, rest sourced from reference TRBV7-2 and TRBJ1-6, is GAGVSQSPSNKVTEKGKDVELRCDPISGHTALYWYRQSLGQGLEFLIYFQGNSAPDKSGLPSDRFSAERTGGSVSTLTIQRTQQEDSAVYLCASSPQGDNSPLHFGNGTRLTVT.

By sample fraction, this clonotype is medium-sized. The chain carries TRBV6-1 and TRBJ1-5, with 10 bases aligning to TRBD1. Germline trimming cut 2 bases from V and 4 bases from J; bases unmatched to any gene: 5. The CDR3 is 16 residues long. Germline assignment: CDR1 MNHNS and CDR2 SASEGT. As DNA, the CDR3 is TGTGCCAGCAGTGAACCGGGACAGGGGAAGAATCAGCCCCAGCATTTT. Translation: CASSEPGQGKNQPQHF.

This clonotype was observed at least ten times. This chain joins TRBV28 and TRBJ1-5; a possible D gene is TRBD1 (5 bases). The CDR3 has 12 amino acids. The germline gives CDR1 MDHEN, CDR2 SYDVKM. V was trimmed by 6 bases and J by 7 bases, leaving 10 bases between them. The CDR3: CASSRDLQPQHF. CDR3 in DNA: TGTGCCAGCAGCAGGGATTTACAGCCCCAGCATTTT.

Many counts were recorded for this clonotype. The CDR3 DNA follows: TGTGCCAGCAGCCCCGGAAGGGGGCGAAGCTCCTACAATGAGCAGTTCTTC. Protein: CASSPGRGRSSYNEQFF. The chain links TRBV28 to TRBJ2-1; 7 bases map to TRBD1. The CDR3 totals 17 residues. Germline V gene sequence: CDR1 MDHEN, CDR2 SYDVKM. V was clipped by 6 bases and J by 0 bases; unmatched bases: 11.

This clonotype was seen repeatedly, ten times or more. The chain joins TRBV7-9 to TRBJ2-3, with a possible D match to TRBD2 (6 bases). V was trimmed by 2 bases and J by 4 bases, leaving 16 bases between them. There are 16 residues in the CDR3. The germline gives CDR1 SEHNR, CDR2 FQNEAQ (reference sequence). This chain's CDR3 is CASSLLPPGDPDTQYF. CDR3 DNA sequence: TGTGCCAGCAGCTTATTGCCCCCGGGAGACCCAGATACGCAGTATTTT.

This clonotype appeared many times. CDR3 region: CASSLEGLSNQPQHF. The CDR3 nucleotides read TGCGCCAGCAGCTTGGAGGGACTGAGCAATCAGCCCCAGCATTTT. The genes are TRBV5-1 and TRBJ1-5, with a tentative D call TRBD1 (5 bases). CDR3 size: 15 residues. The V gene lost 0 bases and the J gene lost 1 base, with 8 bases spanning the gap. Germline CDR1 reads SGHRS; CDR2 reads YFSETQ.

This clonotype was counted ten times or more. The genes are TRBV6-5 and TRBJ2-3, with 8 positions matching TRBD1. Germline V gene sequence: CDR1 MNHEY, CDR2 SVGAGI. This CDR3 region has 13 residues. V shed 10 bases and J 4 bases; nucleotides not matched to a gene: 7. The CDR3 DNA reads as TGTGCCACCATGACAGGGGCAGCAGATACGCAGTATTTT. This codes for CATMTGAADTQYF.

This clonotype is labeled medium-sized (0.01 to 0.1%). CDR3 DNA sequence: TGTGCCAGCAGCTTAGAGGGACAGGGAGGCCACGAGCAGTACTTC. Translation gives CASSLEGQGGHEQYF. The chain is built from TRBV7-8 and TRBJ2-7; 9 bases agree with TRBD1. J lost 5 bases, V lost 1 base, and 6 bases had no gene match. Germline V gene sequence: CDR1 SGHVS, CDR2 FQNEAQ. The CDR3 extends over 15 amino acids.

This clonotype is labeled as medium-sized. This sequence joins TRBV19 and TRBJ2-7, with D unresolved. The CDR3 loop spans 15 amino acids. CDR1 is LNHDA and CDR2 is SQIVND in the germline V gene (reference sequence). The V gene lost 2 bases and the J gene lost 1 base, with 12 bases spanning the gap. For the CDR3, the DNA is TGTGCCAGTAGTATAAGTTTGTCTTCTTCCTACGAGCAGTACTTC. It yields the protein CASSISLSSSYEQYF.

This clonotype showed up many times. The chain has TRBV5-1 and TRBJ2-1; D gene unclear. V was pared by 0 bases and J by 0 bases, with 4 bases between. Germline CDR1 SGHRS, CDR2 YFSETQ. CDR3 size: 14 residues. The CDR3 nucleotides are TGCGCCAGCAGCTTGGCATCCTCCTACAATGAGCAGTTCTTC. Encoded protein: CASSLASSYNEQFF.

This clonotype showed up many times. The chain carries TRBV28 and TRBJ2-1, with 8 bases matching TRBD2. The CDR3 consists of 15 residues. The germline V gene encodes CDR1 MDHEN and CDR2 SYDVKM. V shed 7 bases and J 5 bases; nucleotides not matched to a gene: 10. CDR3: CASTISGAFHNEQFF. DNA for the CDR3: TGTGCCAGCACCATTAGCGGGGCTTTTCACAATGAGCAGTTCTTC.

There are many counts of this clonotype. This sequence joins TRBV25-1 and TRBJ2-5; D ambiguous. Germline V gene data show CDR1 as MGHDK and CDR2 as SYGVNS. The CDR3 spans 13 residues. V shed 4 bases and J shed 5 bases, with 11 bases lying between them. CDR3: CASSALLGETQYF. Written as DNA, the CDR3 is TGTGCCAGCAGTGCCCTTCTGGGGGAGACCCAGTACTTC. The full variable domain, with the rest looked up from reference TRBV25-1 and TRBJ2-5, is EADIYQTPRYLVIGTGKKITLECSQTMGHDKMYWYQQDPGMELHLIHYSYGVNSTEKGDLSSESTVSRIRTEHFPLTLESARPSHTSQYLCASSALLGETQYFGPGTRLLVL.

This clonotype was picked up many times. The rearrangement links TRBV7-2 to TRBJ2-1; D may be TRBD1 (7 bases). Trimming left V 4 bases short and J 0 bases short, with 13 bases between. The V gene's germline CDR1 is SGHTA and CDR2 FQGNSA. This CDR3 is 16 amino acids long. This chain's CDR3 is CASSSDYRGSYNEQFF. Here the CDR3 DNA reads TGTGCCAGCAGCTCGGACTACAGGGGCTCCTACAATGAGCAGTTCTTC.

This clonotype was counted many times. The genes are TRBV27 and TRBJ2-7; TRBD1 might be the D (5 bases). The CDR3 has 13 amino acids. The V gene's germline CDR1 is MNHEY and CDR2 SMNVEV (reference sequence). The germline V and J ends were trimmed by 2 bases and 6 bases, with 11 bases remaining between them. The CDR3 DNA sequence: TGTGCCAGCAGTTTAACAGGCAGAATCGAGCAGTACTTC. Its protein is CASSLTGRIEQYF.

This clonotype qualifies as medium-sized (0.01 to 0.1%). The chain employs TRBV7-2 and TRBJ2-3; D is unclear. Trimming took 5 bases from V and 3 from J, leaving 6 bases between them. Germline V gene data show CDR1 as SGHTA and CDR2 as FQGNSA. CDR3 size: 12 residues. The CDR3 sequence is CASSPFTDTQYF. The CDR3 coding sequence is TGTGCCAGCAGCCCCTTTACAGATACGCAGTATTTT.

In this sample, this clonotype turned up many times. The chain employs TRBV6-2 or TRBV6-3 and TRBJ2-7; TRBD1 or TRBD2 may be the D gene (6 bases each). The CDR3 spans 13 residues. Germline CDR1 MNHEY, CDR2 SVGEGT. V lost 4 bases, J lost 4 bases, and 11 bases lay in between. CDR3: CASSSGGWYEQYF. Written as DNA, the CDR3 is TGTGCCAGCAGTTCCGGGGGCTGGTACGAGCAGTACTTC.

This clonotype was seen many times. V usage is TRBV3-1 and J usage is TRBJ2-7; D not resolved. This CDR3 contains 16 residues. Germline V CDR1 and CDR2: LGHDT, YNNKEL (reference sequence). Trimming pared 0 bases from V and 6 bases from J, leaving 18 bases between. CDR3 DNA: TGTGCCAGCAGCCAAGATGGGCTCCTAAGAGGCCTCGAGCAGTACTTC. Protein: CASSQDGLLRGLEQYF.

There are many counts of this clonotype. This chain joins TRBV3-1 and TRBJ1-5, with unresolved D. The ends were cut back, 4 bases at V and 7 bases at J, with 14 bases in the middle. Germline-derived CDR1 and CDR2 are LGHDT and YNNKEL (reference sequence). This CDR3 region has 14 residues. CDR3 nucleotide sequence: TGTGCCAGCAGCCCTTCTACGGACCGGCAGCCCCAGCATTTT. It yields the protein CASSPSTDRQPQHF.

This clonotype was counted only a few times. This chain connects TRBV6-1 to TRBJ1-6, with a tentative D call TRBD1 (5 bases). The germline gives CDR1 MNHNS, CDR2 SASEGT. V lost 6 bases, J lost 0 bases, and 12 bases lay in between. The CDR3 spans 16 residues. CDR3 in amino acids: CASREWGSSYNSPLHF. CDR3 DNA: TGTGCCAGCAGGGAATGGGGGAGCTCCTATAATTCACCCCTCCACTTT.

This clonotype was detected ten times or more. In DNA form, the CDR3 reads TGCGCCAGCAGCCAAGAAAGCACAGATACGCAGTATTTT. Protein product: CASSQESTDTQYF. The chain couples TRBV4-3 to TRBJ2-3; no clear D gene. Germline assignment: CDR1 LGHNA and CDR2 YSLEER. The CDR3 covers 13 residues. The germline V and J ends were trimmed by 0 bases and 0 bases, with 1 base remaining between them.

This clonotype was recorded many times. The chain combines TRBV6-2 or TRBV6-3 with TRBJ2-2; no clear D gene. Germline V gene sequence: CDR1 MNHEY, CDR2 SVGEGT. V was shortened by 7 bases and J by 0 bases, with 9 bases between the two germline ends. The CDR3 spans 14 residues. DNA of the CDR3: TGTGCCAGCACCGACACTACGAACACCGGGGAGCTGTTTTTT. It codes for CASTDTTNTGELFF.

This clonotype was observed at least ten times. The J gene is TRBJ2-3, the V gene TRBV10-2; a possible D gene is TRBD1 (5 bases). This CDR3 has 13 residues. V lost 7 bases, J lost 2 bases, and 10 bases lay in between. Germline CDR1 is WSHSY and CDR2 is SAAADI. CDR3 coding DNA: TGCGCCAGCATACCCAGGGCCACAGATACGCAGTATTTT. Protein sequence: CASIPRATDTQYF.

The V call is TRBV2, the J call TRBJ2-7; D gene unclear. This CDR3 has 11 amino acids. Germline CDR1 is SNHLY and CDR2 is FYNNEI. V was cut by 6 bases and J by 3 bases, with 6 bases left in between. CDR3 bases: TGTGCCAGCAGGAGGAACTACGAGCAGTACTTC. Translation gives CASRRNYEQYF.

Note on this clonotype: Just one base apart from a much larger clone, this may be a read error. The V gene is TRBV29-1, the J gene TRBJ2-7; D remains ambiguous. V was clipped by 0 bases and J by 6 bases, with 3 bases between them. CDR1 is SQVTM and CDR2 is ANQGSEA in the germline V gene. The CDR3 runs 10 residues. This CDR3 is CSVEDLEQYF. As DNA, the CDR3 is TGCAGCGTTGAAGATCTCGAGCAGTACTTC.

Only a few counts were recorded for this clonotype. The chain combines TRBV5-1 with TRBJ2-3; TRBD1 aligns across 7 bases. V dropped 3 bases and J dropped 4; count of bases not matched to a gene: 8. CDR1 is SGHRS and CDR2 is YFSETQ in the germline V gene. This CDR3 spans 15 amino acids. The CDR3 bases are TGCGCCAGCAGCTGGGCAGGGGGATCACCAGATACGCAGTATTTT. This gives the protein CASSWAGGSPDTQYF.

This clonotype was detected ten times or more. The gene calls are TRBV29-1 and TRBJ1-2, with TRBD1 identical over 7 bases. The V segment lost 7 bases and the J segment 0 bases; nucleotides outside the gene matches: 2. The CDR3 length is 12 residues. Germline assignment: CDR1 SQVTM and CDR2 ANQGSEA. CDR3 in DNA: TGCAGCGCGGGACAGACTAACTATGGCTACACCTTC. It translates to CSAGQTNYGYTF.